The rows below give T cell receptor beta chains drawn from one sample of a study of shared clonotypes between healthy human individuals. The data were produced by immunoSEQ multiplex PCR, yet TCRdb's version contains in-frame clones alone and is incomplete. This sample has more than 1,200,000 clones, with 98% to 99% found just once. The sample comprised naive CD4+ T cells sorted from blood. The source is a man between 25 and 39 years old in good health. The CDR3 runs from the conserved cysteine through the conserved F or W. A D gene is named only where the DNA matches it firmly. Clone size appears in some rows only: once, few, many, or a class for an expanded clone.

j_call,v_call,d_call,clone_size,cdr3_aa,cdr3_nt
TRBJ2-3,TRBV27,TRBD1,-,CASSLYGRGLITDTQYF,TGTGCCAGCAGTTTATACGGCAGGGGGCTCATCACAGATACGCAGTATTTT
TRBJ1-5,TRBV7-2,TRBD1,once,CASSSYRGRNQPQHF,TGTGCCAGCAGCTCCTACAGGGGCAGGAATCAGCCCCAGCATTTT
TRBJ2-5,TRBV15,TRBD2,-,CATSNGLAGSETQYF,TGTGCCACCAGCAACGGACTAGCGGGATCTGAGACCCAGTACTTC
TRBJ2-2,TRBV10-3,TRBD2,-,CAISASGRLAGELFF,TGTGCCATCAGTGCTAGCGGGAGATTAGCCGGGGAGCTGTTTTTT
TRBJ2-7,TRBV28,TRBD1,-,CASTKVILGQGFNEQYF,TGTGCCAGCACCAAGGTTATCCTGGGACAGGGGTTCAACGAGCAGTACTTC
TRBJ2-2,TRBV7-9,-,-,CASSSPRENTGELFF,TGTGCCAGCAGCTCCCCCAGGGAAAACACCGGGGAGCTGTTTTTT
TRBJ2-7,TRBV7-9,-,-,CASSSGHYEQYF,TGTGCCAGCAGCTCCGGACACTACGAGCAGTACTTC
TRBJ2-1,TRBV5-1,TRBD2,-,CASSSALREAIYNEQFF,TGCGCCAGCAGCTCCGCCTTACGGGAGGCCATCTACAATGAGCAGTTCTTC
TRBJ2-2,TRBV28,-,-,CASSSPGAPNTGELFF,TGTGCCAGCAGTTCCCCCGGCGCGCCGAACACCGGGGAGCTGTTTTTT
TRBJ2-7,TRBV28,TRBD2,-,CASASGPNYEQYF,TGTGCCAGCGCTAGCGGGCCAAACTACGAGCAGTACTTC
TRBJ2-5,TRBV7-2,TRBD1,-,CASRPRAGQAGATQYF,TGTGCCAGCAGACCACGTGCCGGACAGGCCGGAGCGACCCAGTACTTC
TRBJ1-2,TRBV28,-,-,CASSLTLGGGYTF,TGTGCCAGCAGTTTAACCTTAGGAGGAGGCTACACCTTC
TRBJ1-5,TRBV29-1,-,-,CSVGTLNGNQPQHF,TGCAGCGTTGGCACCCTTAACGGCAATCAGCCCCAGCATTTT
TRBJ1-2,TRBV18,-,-,CASSHERYGYTF,TGTGCCAGCTCCCATGAGCGCTATGGCTACACCTTC
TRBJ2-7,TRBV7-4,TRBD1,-,CASSFSQLRGQGTIYEQYF,TGTGCCAGCAGCTTTTCCCAACTCCGGGGACAGGGGACAATTTACGAGCAGTACTTC
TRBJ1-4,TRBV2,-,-,CASASEKLFF,TGTGCCAGTGCATCGGAAAAACTGTTTTTT
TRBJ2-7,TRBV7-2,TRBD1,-,CASSPRDRAHEQYF,TGTGCCAGCAGCCCGCGGGACAGGGCCCACGAGCAGTACTTC
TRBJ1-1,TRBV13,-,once,CASSFRDTNTEAFF,TGTGCCAGCAGCTTCCGGGACACGAACACTGAAGCTTTCTTT
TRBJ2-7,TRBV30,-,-,CAWTPDWSYEQYF,TGTGCCTGGACCCCGGACTGGTCCTACGAGCAGTACTTC
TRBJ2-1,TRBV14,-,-,CASSQEWVNEQFF,TGTGCCAGCAGCCAAGAATGGGTAAATGAGCAGTTCTTC
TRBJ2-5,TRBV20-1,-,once,CSARAGETQYF,TGCAGTGCTAGAGCTGGCGAGACCCAGTACTTC
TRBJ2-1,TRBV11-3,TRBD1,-,CASSLRGHEQFF,TGTGCCAGCAGCTTAAGGGGGCATGAGCAGTTCTTC
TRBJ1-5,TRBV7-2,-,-,CASSLVGNQPQHF,TGTGCCAGCAGCTTAGTTGGGAATCAGCCCCAGCATTTT